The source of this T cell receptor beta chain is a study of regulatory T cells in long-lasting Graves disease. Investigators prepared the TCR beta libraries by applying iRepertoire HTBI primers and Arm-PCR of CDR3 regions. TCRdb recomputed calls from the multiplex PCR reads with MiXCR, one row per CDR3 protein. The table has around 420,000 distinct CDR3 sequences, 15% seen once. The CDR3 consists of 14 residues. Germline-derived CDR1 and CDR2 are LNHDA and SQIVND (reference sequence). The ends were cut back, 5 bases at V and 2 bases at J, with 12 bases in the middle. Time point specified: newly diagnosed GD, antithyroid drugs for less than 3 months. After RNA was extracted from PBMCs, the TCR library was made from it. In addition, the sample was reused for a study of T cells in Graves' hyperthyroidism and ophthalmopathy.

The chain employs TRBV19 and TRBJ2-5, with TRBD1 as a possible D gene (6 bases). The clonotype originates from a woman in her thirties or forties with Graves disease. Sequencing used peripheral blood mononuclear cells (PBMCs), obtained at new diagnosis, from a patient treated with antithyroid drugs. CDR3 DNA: TGTGCCAGTAGTGAGGGGGTTGGGCAAGAGACCCAGTACTTC. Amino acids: CASSEGVGQETQYF.